This T cell receptor (beta chain) was observed in a study of blood T cell repertoires in COVID-19. About the study: PBMCs, B-cell-depleted T cells, or T cells were the source of the cDNA or gDNA that made up the material.

This clone was seen more than once but under ten times. V gave up 6 bases and J gave up 8 bases; unmatched junction bases: 9. There are 13 residues in the CDR3. Produced via immunoSEQ multiplex PCR; TCRdb's table is partial and in-frame only. The sample carries roughly 120,000 clones, 65% to 80% recorded once. The chain employs TRBV12-3 or TRBV12-4 and TRBJ1-2; TRBD1 matches at 7 bases. Sequences were obtained from peripheral blood. The sequence was obtained from a human donor with acute or convalescent COVID-19. The donor label of this sample is uncertain. In DNA, the CDR3 is TGTGCCAGCAGACTTCGACAGGGTTGGGGCTACACCTTC. It yields the protein CASRLRQGWGYTF.